These 22 T cell receptor beta chains were all obtained from the same sample, sequenced in a study of T cells after yellow fever vaccination. Each CDR3 protein is one row after TCRdb ran MiXCR on the 5' RACE reads. The table includes 70,000 or so distinct CDR3 sequences, 5% to 6.5% detected once. The material sequenced was CD4+ T cells sorted from PBMCs, taken about 2 weeks after the first yellow fever vaccination. The receptors derive from a man between 18 and 35 years old who received the YFV17D yellow fever vaccine.

This clonotype was recorded at least ten times. V and J are TRBV5-1 and TRBJ2-7; the match to TRBD1 covers 9 bases. The germline V gene encodes CDR1 SGHRS and CDR2 YFSETQ. The V gene end was trimmed by 4 bases and the J gene end by 2 bases; junction bases not matched to a gene: 16. The CDR3 extends over 18 amino acids. CDR3 region: CASSLSYNTGGFTYEQYF. DNA for the CDR3: TGCGCCAGCAGCCTATCCTATAATACAGGGGGCTTCACCTACGAGCAGTACTTC.

This clonotype was recorded many times. The chain employs TRBV5-1 and TRBJ1-4; D perhaps matches TRBD1 (6 bases). V was clipped by 2 bases and J by 7 bases, with 15 bases between them. Germline CDR1 is SGHRS and CDR2 is YFSETQ. The CDR3 runs to 15 residues. The CDR3 region has the DNA TGCGCCAGCAGCTTCGGCAACGTCAGGGGTGAAAAACTGTTTTTT. It is translated as CASSFGNVRGEKLFF.

This clonotype was seen many times. The chain combines TRBV18 with TRBJ1-2, with 7 bases fitting TRBD1. The CDR3 is made up of 14 amino acids. Germline CDR1 is KGHSH and CDR2 is LQKENI. V lost 3 bases and J lost 3; bases outside the gene matches: 4. Written as DNA, the CDR3 is TGTGCCAGCTCACCGGGGCAGGGGGACTATGGCTACACCTTC. Protein sequence: CASSPGQGDYGYTF.

This clonotype was detected ten times or more. The chain employs TRBV12-3 or TRBV12-4 and TRBJ2-3; 7 bases map to TRBD1. Trimming removed 6 bases from V and 2 bases from J; junction bases left unmatched: 11. The CDR3 spans 16 residues. CDR3: CASRKITGAPTDTQYF. CDR3 DNA sequence: TGTGCCAGCAGGAAAATTACAGGGGCACCCACAGATACGCAGTATTTT.

This clonotype was seen repeatedly, ten times or more. The CDR3 spells CASSLETDTQYF. The CDR3 nucleotides read TGTGCCAGCAGTTTAGAAACGGATACGCAGTATTTT. This chain joins TRBV12-3 or TRBV12-4 and TRBJ2-3, with unresolved D. The V gene lost 1 base and the J gene lost 6 bases, with 5 bases spanning the gap. CDR3 length equals 12 residues.

This clonotype was recorded once. A much larger clone differs by one base, so this may be a read error. This rearrangement joins TRBV3-1 to TRBJ2-3, with a possible D match to TRBD2 (6 bases). The CDR3 is 15 residues long. The germline V gene encodes CDR1 LGHDT and CDR2 YNNKEL (reference sequence). CDR3 coding DNA: TGTGCCAGCTGCCAAGATACGGGGCGGGAAGATACGCAGTATTTT. Translation gives CASCQDTGREDTQYF.

This clonotype was counted ten times or more. The chain uses TRBV20-1 and TRBJ2-4; D gene uncertain. There are 13 residues in the CDR3. V was trimmed by 3 bases and J by 3 bases, leaving 9 bases between them. Germline V gives CDR1 DFQATT, CDR2 SNEGSKA (reference sequence). CDR3 protein: CSASPAGKNIQYF. DNA of the CDR3: TGCAGTGCTAGTCCGGCAGGCAAAAACATTCAGTACTTC.

The chain links TRBV25-1 to TRBJ1-6; D not resolved. V lost 1 base and J lost 6, with 13 bases in between. Germline V gene data show CDR1 as MGHDK and CDR2 as SYGVNS. The CDR3 sequence is 16 residues long. The CDR3 reads CASSESVTVINSPLHF. DNA of the CDR3: TGTGCCAGCAGTGAATCCGTAACCGTGATTAATTCACCCCTCCACTTT.

This clonotype was picked up many times. The chain has TRBV12-3 or TRBV12-4 and TRBJ2-3, with D perhaps TRBD1 or TRBD2 (5 bases each). Trimming shortened V by 6 bases and J by 0 bases, and 13 bases separated the two germline ends. This CDR3 has 15 residues. Here the CDR3 DNA reads TGTGCCAGCAGCCCCTGGGACGGTAGCACAGATACGCAGTATTTT. Protein product: CASSPWDGSTDTQYF.

This clonotype was seen many times. The V gene is TRBV7-2, the J gene TRBJ2-1, with TRBD2 matching over 8 bases. The CDR3 is 14 amino acids. The J segment lost 9 bases and the V segment lost 1 base, leaving 5 bases of the junction unmatched. Looked up from germline, CDR1 is SGHTA and CDR2 is FQGNSA. In DNA, the CDR3 is TGTGCCAGCAGCTTAGGGGCGGGGGGTAGTGAGCAGTTCTTC. It is translated as CASSLGAGGSEQFF.

This clonotype showed up many times. The rearrangement links TRBV6-5 to TRBJ1-2; D unresolved. Germline V lookup: CDR1 MNHEY, CDR2 SVGAGI. The CDR3 is 12 residues long. The V gene lost 6 bases and the J gene lost 4 bases, with 9 bases spanning the gap. CDR3 in DNA: TGTGCCAGCAGCCCTAGGCCCTATGGCTACACCTTC. This translates into CASSPRPYGYTF.

The table lists this clonotype with many counts. The chain recombines TRBV19 with TRBJ1-1; tentative D call: TRBD1 (5 bases). Germline V CDR1 and CDR2: LNHDA, SQIVND (reference sequence). This CDR3 contains 12 residues. V was trimmed by 9 bases and J by 4 bases, leaving 12 bases between them. As DNA, the CDR3 is TGTGCCAGCGTCCAAGGGACCACTGAAGCTTTCTTT. This gives the protein CASVQGTTEAFF.

Worth noting for this clonotype: A much larger clone differs by one base, so this may be a read error. The V gene is TRBV5-1, the J gene TRBJ2-2; D is perhaps TRBD1 (6 bases). The CDR3 is 16 amino acids. The germline V gene encodes CDR1 SGHRS and CDR2 YFSETQ. CDR3 DNA sequence: TGCGCCAGCAGGAGGATGTCGGGACAAAACACCGGGGAGCAGTTTTTT. This sequence encodes CASRRMSGQNTGEQFF.

This clonotype was counted ten times or more. This chain links TRBV7-2 with TRBJ2-5; D perhaps matches TRBD2 (6 bases). Germline-derived CDR1 and CDR2 are SGHTA and FQGNSA. The V end lost 4 bases, the J end lost 2 bases, and 14 bases lay between the germline ends. CDR3 length: 15 amino acids. The CDR3 DNA follows: TGTGCCAGCAGCTCATACGGGGGAATACAAGAGACCCAGTACTTC. It codes for CASSSYGGIQETQYF.

This clonotype occurred many times. The CDR3: CASSLTSGGVADTQYF. The CDR3 DNA reads TGCGCCAGCAGCTTGACTAGCGGGGGCGTGGCAGATACGCAGTATTTT. V usage is TRBV5-1 and J usage is TRBJ2-3, with TRBD2 matching over 11 bases. This CDR3 region has 16 residues. V trimming: 1 base; J trimming: 4 bases; junction bases outside the gene matches: 5. Germline loops: CDR1 SGHRS, CDR2 YFSETQ.

In this sample, this clonotype turned up many times. The rearrangement joins TRBV20-1 to TRBJ2-1, with 7 bases aligning to TRBD2. The V segment lost 1 base and the J segment 8 bases; nucleotides outside the gene matches: 11. The CDR3 length is 15 residues. Germline V gene lookup returns CDR1 DFQATT and CDR2 SNEGSKA (reference sequence). CDR3: CSARVTGGGSHEQFF. The DNA for the CDR3 is TGCAGTGCTAGAGTAACCGGGGGAGGGTCCCATGAGCAGTTCTTC.

This clonotype was seen repeatedly, ten times or more. The V gene is TRBV12-3 or TRBV12-4, the J gene TRBJ1-6; D perhaps matches TRBD1 (5 bases). Trimming took 5 bases from V and 13 from J, leaving 18 bases between them. The CDR3 is 14 residues long. The CDR3 nucleotides read TGTGCCAGCAGTACAGGTTCTATAATTCACCCCCTCCACTTT. Translating it yields CASSTGSIIHPLHF.

This clonotype was recorded at least ten times. The chain joins TRBV18 to TRBJ2-5; TRBD2 is a possible D gene (6 bases). The CDR3 runs to 16 residues. The V and J ends lost 4 bases and 5 bases respectively, with 20 bases between them. Germline-derived CDR1 and CDR2 are KGHSH and LQKENI. In DNA form, the CDR3 reads TGTGCCAGCTCACGTACCAGCGGGCCTAGCACGGAGACCCAGTACTTC. Residues: CASSRTSGPSTETQYF.

This clonotype came up many times. The chain is built from TRBV7-2 and TRBJ2-5; no definite D call. Trimming took 2 bases from V and 3 from J, leaving 7 bases between them. This CDR3 is built from 13 residues. Germline CDR1 is SGHTA and CDR2 is FQGNSA. The CDR3 DNA is TGTGCCAGCAGCTTAACGGGCAAAGAGACCCAGTACTTC. Protein product: CASSLTGKETQYF. Complete variable domain (other parts from reference TRBV7-2 and TRBJ2-5): GAGVSQSPSNKVTEKGKDVELRCDPISGHTALYWYRQSLGQGLEFLIYFQGNSAPDKSGLPSDRFSAERTGGSVSTLTIQRTQQEDSAVYLCASSLTGKETQYFGPGTRLLVL.

This clonotype was found many times. This chain links TRBV21-1 with TRBJ2-7; TRBD2 is the table's D call and was not checked against the DNA. TRBV21-1 is a pseudogene locus. The CDR3 covers 16 residues. Here the CDR3 DNA reads TGTGCCAGCAGCAACGGACTAGCGGGCCTATCCTACGAGCAGTACTTC. Translation: CASSNGLAGLSYEQYF.

Ten or more counts support this clonotype. The chain joins TRBV7-2 to TRBJ2-5, with D unresolved. V lost 2 bases and J lost 1, with 14 bases in between. This CDR3 is built from 16 residues. Germline V gives CDR1 SGHTA, CDR2 FQGNSA. CDR3 nucleotides: TGTGCCAGCAGCTTAATAGTGCCGTTTTTCCAAGAGACCCAGTACTTC. Protein: CASSLIVPFFQETQYF.

The gene calls are TRBV7-9 and TRBJ2-5; unclear D gene. V lost 10 bases and J 7 bases, leaving 19 bases between the germline ends. The CDR3 has 13 amino acids. Germline CDR1 and CDR2: SEHNR and FQNEAQ (reference sequence). The CDR3 DNA reads as TGTGCCATGGGCCCCGGGCTCCTAGGGACCCAGTACTTC. Its protein product is CAMGPGLLGTQYF.